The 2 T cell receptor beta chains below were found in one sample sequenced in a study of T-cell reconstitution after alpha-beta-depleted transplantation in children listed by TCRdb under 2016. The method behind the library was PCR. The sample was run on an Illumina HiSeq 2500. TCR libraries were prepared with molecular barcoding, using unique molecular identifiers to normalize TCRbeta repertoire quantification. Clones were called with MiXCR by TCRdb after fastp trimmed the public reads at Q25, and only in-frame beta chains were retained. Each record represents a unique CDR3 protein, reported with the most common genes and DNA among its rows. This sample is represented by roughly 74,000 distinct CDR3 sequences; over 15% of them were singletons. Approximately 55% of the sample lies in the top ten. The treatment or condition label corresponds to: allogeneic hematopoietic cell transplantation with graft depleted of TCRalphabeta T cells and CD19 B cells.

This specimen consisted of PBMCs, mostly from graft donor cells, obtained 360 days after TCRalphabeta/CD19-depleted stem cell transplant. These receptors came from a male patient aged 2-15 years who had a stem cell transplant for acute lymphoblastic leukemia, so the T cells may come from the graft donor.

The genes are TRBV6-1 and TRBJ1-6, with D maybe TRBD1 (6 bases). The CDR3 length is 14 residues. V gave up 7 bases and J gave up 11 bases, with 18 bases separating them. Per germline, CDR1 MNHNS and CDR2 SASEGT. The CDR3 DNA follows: TGTGCCAGCAAAACGACAGGTCCCGGGACACCCCTCCACTTT. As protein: CASKTTGPGTPLHF.

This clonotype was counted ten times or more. Here the CDR3 DNA reads TGTGCCAGCAGCTTGGCCCCCGGCACCACAGATACGCAGTATTTT. The encoded protein is CASSLAPGTTDTQYF. The genes are TRBV5-6 and TRBJ2-3; D uncertain. The CDR3 contains 15 residues. Germline V gene lookup returns CDR1 SGHDT and CDR2 YYEEEE. Trimming took 0 bases from V and 2 from J, leaving 10 bases between them.